A single sample gave rise to the 10 T cell receptor beta chains below, sequenced in a study of blood T cell repertoires in COVID-19. Assay: immunoSEQ multiplex PCR; the TCRdb copy retains only in-frame clones and omits some. Here the sample spans about 420,000 clones, 85% to 90% being singletons. The source material was peripheral blood. All receptors derive from a man in his late teens or twenties with COVID-19, enrolled during active disease.

The chain is built from TRBV6-1 and TRBJ1-2; 8 bases line up with TRBD1. The V segment lost 0 bases and the J segment 8 bases; nucleotides outside the gene matches: 5. The V gene's germline CDR1 is MNHNS and CDR2 SASEGT. This CDR3 spans 14 amino acids. The DNA for the CDR3 is TGTGCCAGCAGTGAAGCGCGAGCAGGGGGCGGCTACACCTTC. This encodes CASSEARAGGGYTF.

This rearrangement joins TRBV2 to TRBJ2-2; D not certain. V was cut by 2 bases and J by 1 base, with 8 bases left in between. This CDR3 has 15 residues. Germline-derived CDR1 and CDR2 are SNHLY and FYNNEI. The DNA of the CDR3 is TGTGCCAGCAGTGAAATTGTCTTGAACACCGGGGAGCTGTTTTTT. Translated: CASSEIVLNTGELFF.

The CDR3 DNA follows: TGTGCCAGCAGCTTACTGGGACAGGGTGTGACTGAAGCTTTCTTT. This codes for CASSLLGQGVTEAFF. This chain connects TRBV7-8 to TRBJ1-1, with 9 positions matching TRBD1. J lost 5 bases, V lost 2 bases, and 6 bases had no gene match. Germline V CDR1 and CDR2: SGHVS, FQNEAQ. The CDR3 length is 15 residues. Complete variable domain (other parts from reference TRBV7-8 and TRBJ1-1): GAGVSQSPRYKVAKRGQDVALRCDPISGHVSLFWYQQALGQGPEFLTYFQNEAQLDKSGLPSDRFFAERPEGSVSTLKIQRTQQEDSAVYLCASSLLGQGVTEAFFGQGTRLTVV.

This sequence joins TRBV11-3 and TRBJ2-3, with D possibly TRBD2 on 6 matching bases. Germline CDR1 SGHNT, CDR2 YENEEA. V lost 7 bases and J lost 14, with 19 bases in between. The CDR3 extends over 12 amino acids. CDR3 DNA: TGTGCCAGCAACACCGGGATGGGGAGGAGGTATTTT. Translation gives CASNTGMGRRYF.

In this sample, this clone turned up a few times. J is TRBJ1-6 and V is TRBV5-6, with 7 positions matching TRBD1. The V gene's germline CDR1 is SGHDT and CDR2 YYEEEE. Losses at the gene ends were 4 bases for V and 3 bases for J; bases not matched to a gene: 4. This CDR3 has 15 amino acids. CDR3 loop: CASSRGTVYNSPLHF. Written as DNA, the CDR3 is TGTGCCAGCAGCCGGGGGACAGTCTATAATTCACCCCTCCACTTT.

The CDR3: CASSSALGLAGVSGANVLTF. The CDR3 bases are TGTGCCAGCAGCTCGGCCCTGGGACTAGCGGGAGTTTCTGGGGCCAACGTCCTGACTTTC. The V call is TRBV5-4, the J call TRBJ2-6; 14 bases match TRBD2. V trimming: 3 bases; J trimming: 1 base; junction bases outside the gene matches: 9. The V gene's germline CDR1 is SGHNT and CDR2 YYREEE (reference sequence). This CDR3 comprises 20 residues.

This chain links TRBV11-1 with TRBJ2-7; D uncertain. The germline V gene has CDR1 SGHAT and CDR2 FQDESV (reference sequence). The CDR3 loop spans 12 amino acids. V shed 5 bases and J shed 4 bases, with 9 bases lying between them. CDR3 region: CASSRAGYEQYF. The CDR3 DNA reads TGTGCCAGCAGCCGTGCAGGTTACGAGCAGTACTTC.

The chain employs TRBV9 and TRBJ1-6, with TRBD1 identical over 8 bases. In germline, CDR1 is SGDLS, CDR2 YYNGEE. The CDR3 runs 16 residues. The J segment lost 6 bases and the V segment lost 0 bases, leaving 5 bases of the junction unmatched. CDR3 bases: TGTGCCAGCAGCGTAGACTTCAGGGGGCCTAATTCACCCCTCCACTTT. Translated: CASSVDFRGPNSPLHF.

The chain carries TRBV6-5 and TRBJ1-5, with unresolved D. Germline V lookup: CDR1 MNHEY, CDR2 SVGAGI. This CDR3 contains 12 residues. V shed 8 bases and J shed 1 base, with 6 bases lying between them. The CDR3 region is CASCSSNQPQHF. CDR3 in DNA: TGTGCCAGCTGTAGCAGCAATCAGCCCCAGCATTTT.

J is TRBJ2-2 and V is TRBV4-1; 7 bases are a match to TRBD1. The CDR3 spans 16 residues. Unmatched junction bases numbered 10, after V lost 4 bases and J lost 5 bases. The germline V gene encodes CDR1 MGHRA and CDR2 YSYEKL. The CDR3 DNA follows: TGCGCCAGCAGCCGGACCTGGGACAGAATTACCGGGGAGCTGTTTTTT. Amino acid sequence: CASSRTWDRITGELFF.